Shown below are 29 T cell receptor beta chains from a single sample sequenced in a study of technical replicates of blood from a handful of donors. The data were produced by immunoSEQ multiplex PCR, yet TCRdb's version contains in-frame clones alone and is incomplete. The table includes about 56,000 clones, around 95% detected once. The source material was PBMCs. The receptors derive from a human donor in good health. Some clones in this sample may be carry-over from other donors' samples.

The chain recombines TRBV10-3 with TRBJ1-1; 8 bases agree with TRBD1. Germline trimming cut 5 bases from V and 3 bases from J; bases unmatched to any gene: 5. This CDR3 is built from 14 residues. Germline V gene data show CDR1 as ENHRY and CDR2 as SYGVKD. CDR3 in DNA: TGTGCCATCAGTACACAGGGGGGGGACACTGAAGCTTTCTTT. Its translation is CAISTQGGDTEAFF.

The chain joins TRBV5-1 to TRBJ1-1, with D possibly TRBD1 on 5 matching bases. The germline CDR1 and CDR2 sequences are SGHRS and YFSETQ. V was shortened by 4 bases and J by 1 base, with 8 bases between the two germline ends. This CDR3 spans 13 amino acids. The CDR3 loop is CASSIQENTEAFF. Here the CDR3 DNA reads TGCGCCAGCAGCATACAGGAGAACACTGAAGCTTTCTTT.

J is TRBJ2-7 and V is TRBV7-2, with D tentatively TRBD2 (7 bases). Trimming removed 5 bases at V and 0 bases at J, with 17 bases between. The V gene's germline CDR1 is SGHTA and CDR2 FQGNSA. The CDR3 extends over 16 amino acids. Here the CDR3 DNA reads TGTGCCAGCAGCCTAGGGGGGGGGACCCGCTCCTACGAGCAGTACTTC. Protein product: CASSLGGGTRSYEQYF.

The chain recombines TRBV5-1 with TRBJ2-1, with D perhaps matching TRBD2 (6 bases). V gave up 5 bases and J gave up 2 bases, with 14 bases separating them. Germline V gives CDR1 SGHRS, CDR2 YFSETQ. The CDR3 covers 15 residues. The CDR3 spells CASRLGDLAYNEQFF. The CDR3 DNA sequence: TGCGCCAGCAGACTTGGGGACTTGGCCTACAATGAGCAGTTCTTC.

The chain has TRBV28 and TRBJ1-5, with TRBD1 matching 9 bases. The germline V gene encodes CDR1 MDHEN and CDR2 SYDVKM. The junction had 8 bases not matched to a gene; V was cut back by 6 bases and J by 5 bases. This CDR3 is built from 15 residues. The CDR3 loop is CASRTGTGRYQPQHF. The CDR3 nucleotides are TGTGCCAGCAGGACCGGGACAGGGAGGTATCAGCCCCAGCATTTT. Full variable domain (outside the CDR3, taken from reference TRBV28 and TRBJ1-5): DVKVTQSSRYLVKRTGEKVFLECVQDMDHENMFWYRQDPGLGLRLIYFSYDVKMKEKGDIPEGYSVSREKKERFSLILESASTNQTSMYLCASRTGTGRYQPQHFGDGTRLSIL.

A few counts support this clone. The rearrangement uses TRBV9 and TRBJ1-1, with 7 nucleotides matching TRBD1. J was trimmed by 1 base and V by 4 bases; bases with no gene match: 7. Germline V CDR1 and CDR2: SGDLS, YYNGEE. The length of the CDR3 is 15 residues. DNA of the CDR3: TGTGCCAGCAGCAAAAACCGGGACAGGAACACTGAAGCTTTCTTT. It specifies CASSKNRDRNTEAFF.

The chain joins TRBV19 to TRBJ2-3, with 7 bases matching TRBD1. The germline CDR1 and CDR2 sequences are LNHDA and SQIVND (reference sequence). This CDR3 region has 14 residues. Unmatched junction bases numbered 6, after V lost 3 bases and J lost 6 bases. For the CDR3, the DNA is TGTGCCAGTAGTATGGGACAGAACCGGGATACGCAGTATTTT. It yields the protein CASSMGQNRDTQYF.

CDR3 coding DNA: TGTGCCAGCAGTTTACAGGGCCGTACGGGCAATCAGCCCCAGCATTTT. It specifies CASSLQGRTGNQPQHF. J is TRBJ1-5 and V is TRBV28; D is perhaps TRBD1 (5 bases). Trimming shortened V by 2 bases and J by 2 bases, and 13 bases separated the two germline ends. The CDR3 consists of 16 residues. Germline CDR1 and CDR2: MDHEN and SYDVKM.

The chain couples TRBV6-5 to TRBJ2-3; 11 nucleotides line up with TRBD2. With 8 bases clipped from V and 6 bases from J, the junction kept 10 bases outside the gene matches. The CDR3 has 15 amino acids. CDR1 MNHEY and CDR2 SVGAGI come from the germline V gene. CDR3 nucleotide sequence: TGTGCCAGCGGGGGGGCTAGCGGGAGGATGGATACGCAGTATTTT. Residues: CASGGASGRMDTQYF.

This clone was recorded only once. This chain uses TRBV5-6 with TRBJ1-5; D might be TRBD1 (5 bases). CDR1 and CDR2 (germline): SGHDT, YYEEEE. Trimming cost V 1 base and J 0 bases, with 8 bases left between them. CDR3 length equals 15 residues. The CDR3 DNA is TGTGCCAGCAGCTTGAGGGGTTATAGCAATCAGCCCCAGCATTTT. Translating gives CASSLRGYSNQPQHF.

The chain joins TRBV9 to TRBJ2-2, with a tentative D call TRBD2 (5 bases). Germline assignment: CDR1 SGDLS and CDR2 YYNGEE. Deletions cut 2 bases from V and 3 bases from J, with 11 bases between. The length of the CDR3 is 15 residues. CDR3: CASSVRGRDTGELFF. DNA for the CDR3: TGTGCCAGCAGCGTTCGGGGAAGGGACACCGGGGAGCTGTTTTTT. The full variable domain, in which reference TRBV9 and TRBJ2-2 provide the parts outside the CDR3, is DSGVTQTPKHLITATGQRVTLRCSPRSGDLSVYWYQQSLDQGLQFLIQYYNGEERAKGNILERFSAQQFPDLHSELNLSSLELGDSALYFCASSVRGRDTGELFFGEGSRLTVL.

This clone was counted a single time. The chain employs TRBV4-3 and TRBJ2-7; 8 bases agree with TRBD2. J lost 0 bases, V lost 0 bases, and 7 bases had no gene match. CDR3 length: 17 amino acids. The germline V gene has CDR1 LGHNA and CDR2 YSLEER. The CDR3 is CASSQEAVGTSSYEQYF. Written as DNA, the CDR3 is TGCGCCAGCAGCCAAGAAGCGGTCGGGACTAGCTCCTACGAGCAGTACTTC.

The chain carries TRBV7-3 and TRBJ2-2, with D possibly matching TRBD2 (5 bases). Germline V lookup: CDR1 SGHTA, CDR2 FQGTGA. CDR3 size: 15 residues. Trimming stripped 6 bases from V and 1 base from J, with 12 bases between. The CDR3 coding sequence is TGTGCCAGCAGATCCGGACGGGAGAACACCGGGGAGCTGTTTTTT. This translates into CASRSGRENTGELFF.

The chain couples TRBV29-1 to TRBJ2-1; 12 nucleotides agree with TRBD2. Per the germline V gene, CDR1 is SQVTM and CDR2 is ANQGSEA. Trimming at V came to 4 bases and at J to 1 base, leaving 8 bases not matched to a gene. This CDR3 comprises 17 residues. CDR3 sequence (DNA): TGCAGCGTTGCGCATTTAGGACTAGCGGGATCCTACAATGAGCAGTTCTTC. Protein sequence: CSVAHLGLAGSYNEQFF.

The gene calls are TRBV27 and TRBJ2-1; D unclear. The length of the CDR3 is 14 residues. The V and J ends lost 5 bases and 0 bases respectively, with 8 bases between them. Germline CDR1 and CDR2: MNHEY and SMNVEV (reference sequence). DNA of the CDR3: TGTGCCAGCAGTGGGCCGCGCTCCTACAATGAGCAGTTCTTC. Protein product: CASSGPRSYNEQFF.

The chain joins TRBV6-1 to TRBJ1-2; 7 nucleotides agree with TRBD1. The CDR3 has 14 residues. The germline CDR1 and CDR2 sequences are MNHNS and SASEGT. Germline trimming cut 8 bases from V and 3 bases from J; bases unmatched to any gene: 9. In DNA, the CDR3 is TGTGCCAGCGGAAGTATAGACAGGGACTATGGCTACACCTTC. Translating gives CASGSIDRDYGYTF.

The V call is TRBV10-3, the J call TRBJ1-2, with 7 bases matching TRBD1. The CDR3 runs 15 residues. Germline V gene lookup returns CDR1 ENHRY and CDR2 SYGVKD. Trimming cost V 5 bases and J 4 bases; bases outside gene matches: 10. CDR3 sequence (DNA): TGTGCCATCAGTTACCCGGGACAGCCACGCTATGGCTACACCTTC. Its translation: CAISYPGQPRYGYTF.

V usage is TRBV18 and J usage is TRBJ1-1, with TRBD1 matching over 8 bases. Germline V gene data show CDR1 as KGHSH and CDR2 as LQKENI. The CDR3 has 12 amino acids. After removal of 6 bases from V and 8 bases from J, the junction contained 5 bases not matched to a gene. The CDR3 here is CASSKDRAEAFF. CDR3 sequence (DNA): TGTGCCAGCTCGAAGGACAGGGCAGAAGCTTTCTTT.

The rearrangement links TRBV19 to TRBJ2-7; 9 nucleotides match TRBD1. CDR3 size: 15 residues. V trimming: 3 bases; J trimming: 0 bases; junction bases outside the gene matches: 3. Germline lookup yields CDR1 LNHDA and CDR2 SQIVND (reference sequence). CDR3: CASSISGQGSYEQYF. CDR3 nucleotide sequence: TGTGCCAGTAGTATCTCGGGACAGGGCTCCTACGAGCAGTACTTC.

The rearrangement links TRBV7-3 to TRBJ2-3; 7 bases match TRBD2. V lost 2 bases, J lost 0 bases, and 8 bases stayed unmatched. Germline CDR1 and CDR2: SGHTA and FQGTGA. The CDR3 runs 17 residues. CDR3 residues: CASSLLAGTTSTDTQYF. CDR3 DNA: TGTGCCAGCAGCTTACTGGCTGGGACTACGAGCACAGATACGCAGTATTTT.

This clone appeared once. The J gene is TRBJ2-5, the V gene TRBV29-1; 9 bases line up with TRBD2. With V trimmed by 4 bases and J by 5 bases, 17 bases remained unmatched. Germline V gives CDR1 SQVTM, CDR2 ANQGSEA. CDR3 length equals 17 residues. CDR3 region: CSVGVWVGVTSGETQYF. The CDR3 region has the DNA TGCAGCGTTGGGGTGTGGGTCGGCGTGACTAGCGGCGAGACCCAGTACTTC.

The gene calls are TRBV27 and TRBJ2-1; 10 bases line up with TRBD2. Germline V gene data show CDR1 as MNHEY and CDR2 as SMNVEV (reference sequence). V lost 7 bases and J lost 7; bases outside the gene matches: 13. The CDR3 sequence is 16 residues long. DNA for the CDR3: TGTGCCAGCAAACAAGCTAGCGGGAGCTCGTTTAATGAGCAGTTCTTC. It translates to CASKQASGSSFNEQFF.

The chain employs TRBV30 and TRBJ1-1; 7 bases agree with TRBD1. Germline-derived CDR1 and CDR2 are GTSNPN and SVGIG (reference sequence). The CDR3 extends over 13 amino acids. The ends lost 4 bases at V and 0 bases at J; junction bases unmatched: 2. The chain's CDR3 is CAWMGQMNTEAFF. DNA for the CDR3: TGTGCCTGGATGGGACAGATGAACACTGAAGCTTTCTTT.

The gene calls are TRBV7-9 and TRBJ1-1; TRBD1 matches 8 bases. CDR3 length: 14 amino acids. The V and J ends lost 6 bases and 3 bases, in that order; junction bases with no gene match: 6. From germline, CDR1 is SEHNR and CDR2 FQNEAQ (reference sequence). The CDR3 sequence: CASRSDRGDTEAFF. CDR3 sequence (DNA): TGTGCCAGCAGATCCGACAGGGGTGACACTGAAGCTTTCTTT.

For the CDR3, the DNA is TGCGCCAGCAGCTCGGCCCCGGGACTAGCGGAAAACACCGGGGAGCTGTTTTTT. Translation: CASSSAPGLAENTGELFF. The chain carries TRBV5-1 and TRBJ2-2, with 11 bases that match TRBD2. CDR1 and CDR2 from the germline V gene are SGHRS and YFSETQ. This CDR3 has 18 residues. After removal of 3 bases from V and 2 bases from J, the junction contained 9 bases not matched to a gene.

The CDR3 reads CASSSEAGGIHEQYF. DNA for the CDR3: TGCGCCAGCAGCTCAGAGGCAGGGGGAATCCACGAGCAGTACTTC. The rearrangement uses TRBV5-1 and TRBJ2-7; TRBD1 aligns across 7 bases. Germline V gene data show CDR1 as SGHRS and CDR2 as YFSETQ. The CDR3 totals 15 residues. V trimming: 3 bases; J trimming: 5 bases; junction bases outside the gene matches: 11.

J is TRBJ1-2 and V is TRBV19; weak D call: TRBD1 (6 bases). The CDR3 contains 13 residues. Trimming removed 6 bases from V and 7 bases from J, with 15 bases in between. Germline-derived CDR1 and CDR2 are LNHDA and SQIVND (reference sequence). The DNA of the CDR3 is TGTGCCAGTAGAACAGGGCCCAGTGTTGGCTACACCTTC. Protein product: CASRTGPSVGYTF. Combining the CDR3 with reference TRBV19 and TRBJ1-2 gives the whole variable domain DGGITQSPKYLFRKEGQNVTLSCEQNLNHDAMYWYRQDPGQGLRLIYYSQIVNDFQKGDIAEGYSVSREKKESFPLTVTSAQKNPTAFYLCASRTGPSVGYTFGSGTRLTVV.

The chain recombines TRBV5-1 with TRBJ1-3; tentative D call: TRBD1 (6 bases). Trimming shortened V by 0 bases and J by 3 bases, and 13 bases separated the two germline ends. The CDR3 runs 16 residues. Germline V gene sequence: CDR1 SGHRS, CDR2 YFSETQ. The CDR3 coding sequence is TGCGCCAGCAGCTTGGCGGGAGGGGGTTATGGAAACACCATATATTTT. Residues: CASSLAGGGYGNTIYF.

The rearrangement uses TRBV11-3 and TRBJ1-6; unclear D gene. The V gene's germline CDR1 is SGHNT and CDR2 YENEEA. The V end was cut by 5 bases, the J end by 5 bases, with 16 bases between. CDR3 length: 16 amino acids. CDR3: CASSGVRVFNNSPLHF. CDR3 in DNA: TGTGCCAGCAGCGGAGTTCGGGTATTCAATAATTCACCCCTCCACTTT.